This TCR beta chain was captured in a study of blood T cell repertoires in COVID-19. About the study: T cells, B-cell-depleted T cells, or PBMCs supplied cDNA or gDNA.

Germline-derived CDR1 and CDR2 are SGHRS and YFSETQ. The CDR3 extends over 13 amino acids. V lost 6 bases and J lost 6; bases outside the gene matches: 6. Per the study methods: Researchers report that nucleated cell counts were estimated from reference gene primer amplification. Generated by immunoSEQ multiplex PCR, the TCRdb table keeps only in-frame clones and is missing some. Clone size and V and J calls were adopted from that table, with D and trimming inferred from the DNA. The table records some 240,000 clones, roughly 83% of them present only once. The V gene is TRBV5-1, the J gene TRBJ2-1, with 7 bases fitting TRBD2. Sequenced sample: peripheral blood. The sequence came from a woman of 80 years or more with acute or convalescent COVID-19. The CDR3 region is CASNTGGGNEQFF. DNA for the CDR3: TGCGCCAGCAATACTGGGGGGGGCAATGAGCAGTTCTTC. The full variable domain, completed using reference TRBV5-1 and TRBJ2-1, is KAGVTQTPRYLIKTRGQQVTLSCSPISGHRSVSWYQQTPGQGLQFLFEYFSETQRNKGNFPGRFSGRQFSNSRSEMNVSTLELGDSALYLCASNTGGGNEQFFGPGTRLTVL.